Listed here is a single T cell receptor beta chain. In the authors' workflow: Nucleated cell number was recorded as an estimate derived from reference gene primer amplification. Repertoires were generated with immunoSEQ multiplex PCR, while TCRdb's copy carries only in-frame clones and drops some. V and J calls and clone size are copied from that table; D and trimming were computed from the DNA. The sample contains about 210,000 clones, around 90% of which appear only once. This specimen belongs to a study of blood T cell repertoires in COVID-19. The V and J ends lost 8 bases and 5 bases respectively, with 18 bases between them. This CDR3 has 14 residues. Germline V gene sequence: CDR1 SNHLY, CDR2 FYNNEI.

The chain carries TRBV2 and TRBJ1-2, with no clear D. The clonotype was recovered from a man aged 55-75 years with acute or convalescent COVID-19. Sequencing used peripheral blood. The CDR3: CASGREPRQYGYTF. The CDR3 nucleotides read TGTGCCAGCGGGCGGGAGCCCCGCCAATATGGCTACACCTTC.